The 3 T cell receptor beta chains presented below share a single source sample, sequenced in a study of CXCR3-negative and CXCR3-positive naive CD8 T cells. Overall study findings and caveats: CXCR3-negative naive cells had less hydrophobic TRB CDR3s than did CXCR3-positive naive cells.

Antigen specificity for these receptors is unknown. The authors made the TRB cDNA libraries by 5' RACE using UMI labels. TCRdb reanalyzed the 5' RACE reads and collapses them to one entry per CDR3 protein, without DNA. The sample's table shows 75,000 to 100,000 distinct CDR3 sequences. The sample was naive CXCR3+ CD8+ T cells from blood. Sample subset: CD45RO-CCR7+CD27+CD95- naive CD8+ T cells expressing CXCR3 (TNR3+). Receptors originate from a human donor in good health. Some clones in this sample may be carry-over from other donors' samples.

This chain links TRBV6-2 or TRBV6-3 with TRBJ1-5; TCRdb reports TRBD1, a call that lacks DNA to check it against. Germline CDR1 and CDR2: MNHEY and SVGEGT. The CDR3 loop spans 13 amino acids. This CDR3 is CASSYGRDQPQHF.

This sequence joins TRBV15 and TRBJ2-2. CDR3 length: 14 amino acids. Germline lookup yields CDR1 LNHNV and CDR2 YYDKDF (reference sequence). CDR3 protein: CATSRVSGSGELFF.

The chain combines TRBV7-9 with TRBJ2-7; the D gene TCRdb calls, TRBD1, cannot be checked with no DNA. Per germline, CDR1 SEHNR and CDR2 FQNEAQ (reference sequence). The CDR3 is made up of 17 amino acids. CDR3 sequence: CASSFSSGTGASYEQYF.